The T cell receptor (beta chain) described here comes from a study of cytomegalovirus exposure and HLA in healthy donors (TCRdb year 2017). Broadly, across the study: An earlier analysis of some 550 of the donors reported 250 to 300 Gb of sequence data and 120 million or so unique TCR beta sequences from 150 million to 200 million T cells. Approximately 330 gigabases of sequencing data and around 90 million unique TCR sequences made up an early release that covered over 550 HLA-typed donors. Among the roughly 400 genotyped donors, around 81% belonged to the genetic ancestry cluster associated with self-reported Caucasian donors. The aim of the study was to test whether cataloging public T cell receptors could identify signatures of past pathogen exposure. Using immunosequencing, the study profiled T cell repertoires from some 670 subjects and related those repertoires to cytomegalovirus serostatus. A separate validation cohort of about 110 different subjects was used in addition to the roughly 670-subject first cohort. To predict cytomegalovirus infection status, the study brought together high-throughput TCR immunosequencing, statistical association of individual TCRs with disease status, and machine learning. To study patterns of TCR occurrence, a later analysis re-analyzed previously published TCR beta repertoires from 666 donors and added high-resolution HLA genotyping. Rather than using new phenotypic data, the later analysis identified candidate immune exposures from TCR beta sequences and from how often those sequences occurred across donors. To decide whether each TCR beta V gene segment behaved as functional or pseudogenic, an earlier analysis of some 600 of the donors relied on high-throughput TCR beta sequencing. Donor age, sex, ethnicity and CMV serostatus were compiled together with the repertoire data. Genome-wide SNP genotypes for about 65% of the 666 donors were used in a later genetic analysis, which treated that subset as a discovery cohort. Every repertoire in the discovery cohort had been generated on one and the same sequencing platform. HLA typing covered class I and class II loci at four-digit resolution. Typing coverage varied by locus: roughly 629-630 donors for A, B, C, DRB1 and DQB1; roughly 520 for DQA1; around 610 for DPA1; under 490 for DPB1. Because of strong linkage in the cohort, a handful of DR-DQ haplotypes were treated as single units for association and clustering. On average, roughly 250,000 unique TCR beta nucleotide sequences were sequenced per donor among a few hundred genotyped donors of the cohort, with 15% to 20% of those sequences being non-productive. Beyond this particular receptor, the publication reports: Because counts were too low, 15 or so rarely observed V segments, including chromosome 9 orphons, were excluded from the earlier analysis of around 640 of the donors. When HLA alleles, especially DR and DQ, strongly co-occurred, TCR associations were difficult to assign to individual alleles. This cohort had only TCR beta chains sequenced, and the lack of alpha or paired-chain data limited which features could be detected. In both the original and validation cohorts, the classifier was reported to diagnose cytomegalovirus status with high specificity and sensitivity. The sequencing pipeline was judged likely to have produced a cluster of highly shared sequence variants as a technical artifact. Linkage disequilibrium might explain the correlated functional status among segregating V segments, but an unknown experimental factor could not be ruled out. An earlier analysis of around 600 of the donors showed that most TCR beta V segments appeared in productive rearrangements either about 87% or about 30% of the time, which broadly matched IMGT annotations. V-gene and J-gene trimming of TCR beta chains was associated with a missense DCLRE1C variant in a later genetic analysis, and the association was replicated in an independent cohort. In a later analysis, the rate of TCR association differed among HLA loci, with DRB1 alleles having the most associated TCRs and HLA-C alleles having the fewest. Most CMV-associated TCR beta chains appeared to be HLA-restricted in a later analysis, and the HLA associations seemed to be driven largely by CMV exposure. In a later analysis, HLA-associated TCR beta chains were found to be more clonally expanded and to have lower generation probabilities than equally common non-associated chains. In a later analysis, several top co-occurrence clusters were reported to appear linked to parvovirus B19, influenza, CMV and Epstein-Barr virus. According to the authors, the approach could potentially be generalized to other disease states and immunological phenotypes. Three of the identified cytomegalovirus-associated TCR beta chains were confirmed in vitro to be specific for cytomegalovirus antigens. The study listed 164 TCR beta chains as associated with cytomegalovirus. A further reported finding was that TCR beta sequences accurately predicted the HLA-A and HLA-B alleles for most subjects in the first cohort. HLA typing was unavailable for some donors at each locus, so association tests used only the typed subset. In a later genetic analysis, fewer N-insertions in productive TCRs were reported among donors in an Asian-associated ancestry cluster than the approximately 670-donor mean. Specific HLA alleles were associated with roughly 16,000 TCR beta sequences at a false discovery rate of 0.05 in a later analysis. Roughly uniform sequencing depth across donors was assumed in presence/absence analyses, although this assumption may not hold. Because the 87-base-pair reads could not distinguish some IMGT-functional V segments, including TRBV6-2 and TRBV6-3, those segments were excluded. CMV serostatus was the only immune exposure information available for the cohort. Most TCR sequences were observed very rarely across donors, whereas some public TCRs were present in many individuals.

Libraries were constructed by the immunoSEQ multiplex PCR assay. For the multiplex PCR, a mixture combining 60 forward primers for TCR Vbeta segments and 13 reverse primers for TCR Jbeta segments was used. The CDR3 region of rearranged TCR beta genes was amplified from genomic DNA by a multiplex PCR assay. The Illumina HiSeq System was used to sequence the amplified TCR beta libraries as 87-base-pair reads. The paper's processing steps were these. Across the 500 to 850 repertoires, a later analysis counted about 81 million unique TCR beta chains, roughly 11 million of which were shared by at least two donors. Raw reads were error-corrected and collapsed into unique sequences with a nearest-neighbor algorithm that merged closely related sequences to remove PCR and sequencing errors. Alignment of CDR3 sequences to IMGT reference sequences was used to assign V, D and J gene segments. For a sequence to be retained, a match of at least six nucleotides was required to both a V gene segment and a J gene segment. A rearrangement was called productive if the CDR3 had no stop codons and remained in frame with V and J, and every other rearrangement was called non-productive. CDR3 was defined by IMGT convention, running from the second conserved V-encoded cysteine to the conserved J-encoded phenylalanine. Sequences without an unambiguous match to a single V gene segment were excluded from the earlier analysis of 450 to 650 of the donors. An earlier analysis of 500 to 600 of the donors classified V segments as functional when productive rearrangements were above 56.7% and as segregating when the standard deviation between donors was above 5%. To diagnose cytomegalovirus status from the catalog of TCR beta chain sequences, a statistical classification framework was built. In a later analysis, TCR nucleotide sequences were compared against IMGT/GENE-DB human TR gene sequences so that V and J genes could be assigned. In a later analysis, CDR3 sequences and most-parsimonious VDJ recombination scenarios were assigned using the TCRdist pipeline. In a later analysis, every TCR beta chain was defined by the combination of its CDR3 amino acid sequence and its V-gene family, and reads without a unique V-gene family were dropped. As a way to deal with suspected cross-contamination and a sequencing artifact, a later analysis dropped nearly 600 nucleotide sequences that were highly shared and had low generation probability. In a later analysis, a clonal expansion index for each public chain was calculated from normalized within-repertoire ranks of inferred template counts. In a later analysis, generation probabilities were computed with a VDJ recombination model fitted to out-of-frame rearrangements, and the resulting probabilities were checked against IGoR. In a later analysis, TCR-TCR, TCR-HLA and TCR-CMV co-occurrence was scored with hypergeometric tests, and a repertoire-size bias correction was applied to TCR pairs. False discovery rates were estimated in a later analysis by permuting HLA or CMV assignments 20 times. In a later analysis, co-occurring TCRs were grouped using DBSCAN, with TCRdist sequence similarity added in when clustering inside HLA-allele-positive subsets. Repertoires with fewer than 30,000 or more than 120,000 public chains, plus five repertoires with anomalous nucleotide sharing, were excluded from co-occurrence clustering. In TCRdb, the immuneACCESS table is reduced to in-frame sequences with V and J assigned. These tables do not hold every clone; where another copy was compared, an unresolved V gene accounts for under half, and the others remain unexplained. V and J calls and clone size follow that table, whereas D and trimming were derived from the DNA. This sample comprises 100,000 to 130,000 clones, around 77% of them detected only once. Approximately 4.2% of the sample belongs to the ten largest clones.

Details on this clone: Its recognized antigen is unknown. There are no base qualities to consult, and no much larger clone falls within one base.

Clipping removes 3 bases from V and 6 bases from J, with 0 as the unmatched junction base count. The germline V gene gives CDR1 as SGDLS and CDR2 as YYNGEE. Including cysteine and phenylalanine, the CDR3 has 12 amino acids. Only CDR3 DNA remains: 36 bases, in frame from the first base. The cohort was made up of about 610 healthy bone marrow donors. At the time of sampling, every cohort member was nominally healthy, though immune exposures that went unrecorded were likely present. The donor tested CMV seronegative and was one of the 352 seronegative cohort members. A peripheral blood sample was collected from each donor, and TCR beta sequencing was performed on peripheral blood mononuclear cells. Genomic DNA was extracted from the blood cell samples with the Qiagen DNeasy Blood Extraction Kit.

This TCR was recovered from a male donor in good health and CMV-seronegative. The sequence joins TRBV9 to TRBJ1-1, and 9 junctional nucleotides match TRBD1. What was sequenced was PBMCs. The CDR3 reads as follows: CASSGDRAEAFF. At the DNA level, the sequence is TGTGCCAGCAGCGGGGACAGGGCTGAAGCTTTCTTT.